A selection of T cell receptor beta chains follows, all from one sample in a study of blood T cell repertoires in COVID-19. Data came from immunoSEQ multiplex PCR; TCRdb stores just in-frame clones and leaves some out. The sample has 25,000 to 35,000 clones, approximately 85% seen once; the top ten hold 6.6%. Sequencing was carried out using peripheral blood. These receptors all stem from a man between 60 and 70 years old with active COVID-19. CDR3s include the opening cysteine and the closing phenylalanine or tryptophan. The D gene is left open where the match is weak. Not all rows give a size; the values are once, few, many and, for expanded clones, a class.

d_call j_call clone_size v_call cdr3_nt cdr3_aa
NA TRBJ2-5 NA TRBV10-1 TGCGCCACCCCGTACCCGCTAGCGCGGGGAGAGACCCAGTACTTC CATPYPLARGETQYF
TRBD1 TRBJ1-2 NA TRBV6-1 TGTGCCAGCAGTGAACGATCCGGGGACAGGGGTCTTCGTAGCTATGGCTACACCTTC CASSERSGDRGLRSYGYTF
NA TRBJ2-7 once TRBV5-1 TGCGCCAGCAGCTCTGCCTACGAGCAGTACTTC CASSSAYEQYF
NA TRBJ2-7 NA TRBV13 TGTGCCAGCAGGAGGCGAAGGGGTGGGGAGCAGTACTTC CASRRRRGGEQYF
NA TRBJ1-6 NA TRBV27 TGTGCCAGCAGTCCCCAGGTCCCAAATAATTCACCCCTCCACTTT CASSPQVPNNSPLHF
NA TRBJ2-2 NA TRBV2 TGTGCCAGCAGTACTGCGGGGACGGCGAACACCGGGGAGCTGTTTTTT CASSTAGTANTGELFF
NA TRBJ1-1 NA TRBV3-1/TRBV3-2 TGTGCCAGCAGCCAAGTGACTGGGGGGAACGGAGCTTTCTTT CASSQVTGGNGAFF
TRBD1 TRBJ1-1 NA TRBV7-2 TGTGCCAGCAGCCTTCGGACAGGGCAATCGAACACTGAAGCTTTCTTT CASSLRTGQSNTEAFF
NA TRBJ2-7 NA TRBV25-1 TGTGCCAGCAGTGAGGCGGGTCAGTACGAGCAGTACTTC CASSEAGQYEQYF
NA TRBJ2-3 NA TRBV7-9 TGTGCCAGCAGCTTAGCGCGGGTAGATACGCAGTATTTT CASSLARVDTQYF
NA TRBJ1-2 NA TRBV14 TGTGCCAGCAGCCCCTTCCAGGGCACAGGCTATGGCTACACCTTC CASSPFQGTGYGYTF
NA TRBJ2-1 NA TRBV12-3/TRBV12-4 TGTGCCAGCAGTTTTCGGGGATTCGATGAGCAGTTCTTC CASSFRGFDEQFF
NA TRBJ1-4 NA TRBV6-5 TGTGCCAGCAGTCCCCGAGTATCTACTAATGAAAAACTGTTTTTT CASSPRVSTNEKLFF
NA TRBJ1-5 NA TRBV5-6 TGTGCCAGCAGCCGGCTTGAGACAGGAGACGTTTCATCCCAGCATTTT CASSRLETGDVSSQHF
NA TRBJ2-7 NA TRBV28 TGTGCCAGCAGTTTAGGAGGGGCAGCCCCTTACGAGCAGTACTTC CASSLGGAAPYEQYF
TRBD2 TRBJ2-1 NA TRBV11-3 TGTGCCAGCAGCTCTGGGACTAGCGGGAGGAACAATGAGCAGTTCTTC CASSSGTSGRNNEQFF
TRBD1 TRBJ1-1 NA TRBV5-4 TGTGCCAGCAGCTCGCCGGGACAGGGAACCCTCAACTTCTTT CASSSPGQGTLNFF
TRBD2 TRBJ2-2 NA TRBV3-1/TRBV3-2 TGTGCCAGCAGCCGCATAGGGGCGGGAGGCAACACCGGGGAGCTGTTTTTT CASSRIGAGGNTGELFF
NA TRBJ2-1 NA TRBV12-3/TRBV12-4 TGTGCCAGCAGTTTTCGGTGGCTAGCGAAGCAGTTCTTC CASSFRWLAKQFF
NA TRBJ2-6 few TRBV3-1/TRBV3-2 TGTGCCACAGAGGCCTCTGGGGCCAACGTCCTGACTTTC CATEASGANVLTF
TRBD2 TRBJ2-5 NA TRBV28 TGTGCCAGCAGACTACTAGCGGCCCAAGAGACCCAGTACTTC CASRLLAAQETQYF
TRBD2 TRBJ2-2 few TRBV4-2 TGTGCCAGCACCCAGGGAGCCGGGACTAGCGGGAGGGCCGGACAGGCCGGGGAGCTGTTTTTT CASTQGAGTSGRAGQAGELFF
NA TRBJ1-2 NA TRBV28 TGTGCCAGCAGTCATGTTATAGGGCGGGAAGACTATGGCTACACCTTC CASSHVIGREDYGYTF
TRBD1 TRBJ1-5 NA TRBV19 TGTGCCAGTAGTGTACAGGGGGCAGGCAATCAGCCCCAGCATTTT CASSVQGAGNQPQHF
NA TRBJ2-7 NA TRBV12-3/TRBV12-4 TGTGCCAGCAGTTCCCCTACCTCCTACGAGCAGTACTTC CASSSPTSYEQYF
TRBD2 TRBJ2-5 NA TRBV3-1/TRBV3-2 TGTGCCAGCAGCCAACTGGGGACTAGCGTAAGGGGGCAAGAGACCCAGTACTTC CASSQLGTSVRGQETQYF
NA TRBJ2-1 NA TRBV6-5 TGTGCCAGCAGTTACTCCTTTAGTCGGAATGAGCAGTTCTTC CASSYSFSRNEQFF
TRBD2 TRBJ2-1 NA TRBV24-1 TGTGCCACCAGTGATAGGACTAGCGGACCGAATGAGCAGTTCTTC CATSDRTSGPNEQFF
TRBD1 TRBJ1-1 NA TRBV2 TGTGCCGGACAGGGGAATGCTGAAGCTTTCTTT CAGQGNAEAFF
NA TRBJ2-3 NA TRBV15 TGTGCCACCAGCAGAGATTTGGGGAGCGGGTCTAGCACAGATACGCAGTATTTT CATSRDLGSGSSTDTQYF
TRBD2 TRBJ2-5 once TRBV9 TGTGCCAGCAGCGACCCTAGCGTCGAGCGGGGGACCCAGTACTTC CASSDPSVERGTQYF
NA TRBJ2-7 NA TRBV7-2 TGTGCCAGCAGCTTAGGATTTGGGTCTAGCTACGAGCAGTACTTC CASSLGFGSSYEQYF
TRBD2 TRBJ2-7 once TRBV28 TGTGCCAGCAGCACATATACTAGCGGGTTGGGAAGAGAGCAGTACTTC CASSTYTSGLGREQYF
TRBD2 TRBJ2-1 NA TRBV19 TGTGCCAGTAGTATCGGTCAGGGCGGGAGAGTTGAGCAGTTCTTC CASSIGQGGRVEQFF
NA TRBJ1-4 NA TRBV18 TGTGCCAGCTCACGCGGACAGCTTAATGAAAAACTGTTTTTT CASSRGQLNEKLFF
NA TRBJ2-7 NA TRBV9 TGTGCCAGCAGCGTAGGGCCCGGGGGCGGGAGTTACGAGCAGTACTTC CASSVGPGGGSYEQYF
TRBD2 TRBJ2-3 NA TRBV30 TGTGCCTGGGATAGCGGGAGTCTATCAGATACGCAGTATTTT CAWDSGSLSDTQYF
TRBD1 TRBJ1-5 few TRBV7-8 TGTGCCAGCAGCTTTGGGACAGGGGACAATCAGCCCCAGCATTTT CASSFGTGDNQPQHF
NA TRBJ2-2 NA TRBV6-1 TGTGCCAGCAGTGGCCGAAGCGCGAGCGGCCGGAACACCGGGGAGCTGTTTTTT CASSGRSASGRNTGELFF
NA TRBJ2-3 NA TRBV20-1 TGCAGTGCTAGTCCCTTTAGCGCAGCTAGCACAGATACGCAGTATTTT CSASPFSAASTDTQYF
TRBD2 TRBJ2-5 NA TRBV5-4 TGTGCCAGCAGCTCCCAGACGGGCGGGAGGGCCCAAGAGACCCAGTACTTC CASSSQTGGRAQETQYF
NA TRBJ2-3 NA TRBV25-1 TGTGCCAGCAGCTCAGGTGCAGATACGCAGTATTTT CASSSGADTQYF
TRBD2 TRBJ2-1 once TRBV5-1 TGCGCCAGCAGCTCGGGACTAGCGGGAGTCGGCTACAATGAGCAGTTCTTC CASSSGLAGVGYNEQFF
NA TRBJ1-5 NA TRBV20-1 TGCAGTGCTAGTATGGGGGCCCTCCCGAAGAATCAGCCCCAGCATTTT CSASMGALPKNQPQHF
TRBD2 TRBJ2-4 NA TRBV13 TGTGCCAGCAGCTTAACCAGTTGGCTAGCGGGATTGTCTACCAAAAACATTCAGTACTTC CASSLTSWLAGLSTKNIQYF
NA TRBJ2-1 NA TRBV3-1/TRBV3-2 TGTGCCAGCAGCCGTCAGGGGCCCACCTACAATGAGCAGTTCTTC CASSRQGPTYNEQFF